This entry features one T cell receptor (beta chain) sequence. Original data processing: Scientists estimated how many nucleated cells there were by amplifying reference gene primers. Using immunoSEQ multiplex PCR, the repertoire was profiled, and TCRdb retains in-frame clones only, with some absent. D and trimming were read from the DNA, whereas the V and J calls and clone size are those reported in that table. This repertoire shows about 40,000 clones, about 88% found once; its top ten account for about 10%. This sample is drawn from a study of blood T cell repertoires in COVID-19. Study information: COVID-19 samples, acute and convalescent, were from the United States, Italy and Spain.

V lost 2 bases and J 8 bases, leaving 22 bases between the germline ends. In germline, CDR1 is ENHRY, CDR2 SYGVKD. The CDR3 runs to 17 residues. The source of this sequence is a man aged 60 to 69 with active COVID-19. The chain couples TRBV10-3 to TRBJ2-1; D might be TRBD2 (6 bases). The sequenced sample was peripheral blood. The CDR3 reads CAISEGSGGVGSDEQFF. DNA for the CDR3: TGTGCCATCAGTGAGGGTAGCGGAGGGGTCGGGTCGGATGAGCAGTTCTTC.